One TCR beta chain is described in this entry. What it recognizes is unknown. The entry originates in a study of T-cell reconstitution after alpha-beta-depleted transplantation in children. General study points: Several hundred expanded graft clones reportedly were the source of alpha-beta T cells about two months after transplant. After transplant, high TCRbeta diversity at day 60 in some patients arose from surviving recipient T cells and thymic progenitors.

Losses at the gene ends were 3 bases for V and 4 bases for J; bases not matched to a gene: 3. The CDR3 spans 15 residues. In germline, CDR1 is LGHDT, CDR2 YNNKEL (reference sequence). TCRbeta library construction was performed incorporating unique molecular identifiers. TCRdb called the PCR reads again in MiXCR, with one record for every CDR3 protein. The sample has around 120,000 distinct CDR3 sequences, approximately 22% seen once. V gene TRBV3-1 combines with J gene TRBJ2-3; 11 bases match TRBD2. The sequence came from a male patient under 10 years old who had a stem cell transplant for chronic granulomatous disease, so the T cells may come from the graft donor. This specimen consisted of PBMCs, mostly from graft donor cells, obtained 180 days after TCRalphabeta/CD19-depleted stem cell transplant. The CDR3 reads CASSHLAGGSDTQYF. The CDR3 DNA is TGTGCCAGCAGCCATCTAGCGGGGGGATCAGATACGCAGTATTTT.